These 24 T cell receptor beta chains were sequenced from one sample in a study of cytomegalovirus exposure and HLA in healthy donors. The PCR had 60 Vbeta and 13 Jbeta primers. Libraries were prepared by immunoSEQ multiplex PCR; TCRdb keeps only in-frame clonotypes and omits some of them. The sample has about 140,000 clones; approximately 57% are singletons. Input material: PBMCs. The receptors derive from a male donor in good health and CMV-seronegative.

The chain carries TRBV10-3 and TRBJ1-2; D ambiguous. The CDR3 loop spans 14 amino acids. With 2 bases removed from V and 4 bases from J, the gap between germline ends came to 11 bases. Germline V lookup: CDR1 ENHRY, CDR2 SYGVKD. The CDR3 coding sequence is TGTGCCATCAGTGAGCCTGCCGGGTCCTATGGCTACACCTTC. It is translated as CAISEPAGSYGYTF.

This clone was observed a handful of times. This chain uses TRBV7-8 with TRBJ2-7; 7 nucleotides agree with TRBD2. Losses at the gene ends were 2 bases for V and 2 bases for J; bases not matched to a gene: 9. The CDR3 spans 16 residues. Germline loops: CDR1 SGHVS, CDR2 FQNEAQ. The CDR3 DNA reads TGTGCCAGCAGCTTACTCCCTCGCGGGGGAACCTACGAGCAGTACTTC. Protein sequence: CASSLLPRGGTYEQYF.

The CDR3: CAIEDRGSSYEQYF. CDR3 nucleotide sequence: TGTGCCATCGAGGACAGGGGAAGCTCCTACGAGCAGTACTTC. The chain combines TRBV10-3 with TRBJ2-7; the match to TRBD1 covers 9 bases. V was clipped by 8 bases and J by 0 bases; unmatched bases: 5. Germline CDR1 reads ENHRY; CDR2 reads SYGVKD. CDR3 length: 14 amino acids.

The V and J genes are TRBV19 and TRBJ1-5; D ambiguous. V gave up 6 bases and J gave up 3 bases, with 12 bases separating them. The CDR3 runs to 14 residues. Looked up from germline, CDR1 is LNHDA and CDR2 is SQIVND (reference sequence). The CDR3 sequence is CASRSTELNQPQHF. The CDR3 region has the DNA TGTGCCAGTAGATCTACAGAGCTCAATCAGCCCCAGCATTTT.

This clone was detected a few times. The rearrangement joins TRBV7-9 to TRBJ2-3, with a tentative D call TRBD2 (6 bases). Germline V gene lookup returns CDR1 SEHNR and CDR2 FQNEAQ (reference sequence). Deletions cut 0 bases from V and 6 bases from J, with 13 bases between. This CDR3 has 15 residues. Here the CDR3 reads CASSLASGGRDTQYF. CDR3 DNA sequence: TGTGCCAGCAGCTTAGCTAGCGGTGGACGGGATACGCAGTATTTT.

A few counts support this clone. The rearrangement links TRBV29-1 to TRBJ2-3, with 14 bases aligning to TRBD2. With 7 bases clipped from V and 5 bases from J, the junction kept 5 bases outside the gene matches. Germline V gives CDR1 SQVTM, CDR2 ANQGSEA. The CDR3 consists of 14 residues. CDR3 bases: TGCAGCGCCAGACTAGCGGGGGGGGTAGATACGCAGTATTTT. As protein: CSARLAGGVDTQYF.

CDR3 residues: CASRLAGQETQYF. For the CDR3, the DNA is TGCGCCAGCAGGCTAGCGGGGCAAGAGACCCAGTACTTC. This sequence joins TRBV10-1 and TRBJ2-5; 9 bases agree with TRBD2. The V and J ends lost 6 bases and 2 bases, in that order; junction bases with no gene match: 1. CDR3 length: 13 residues. Germline-derived CDR1 and CDR2 are WNHNN and SYGVQD (reference sequence).

CDR3 bases: TGTGCCAGCTCACCAGTTATGGTACAGGGGCAAGAGACCCAGTACTTC. Translated: CASSPVMVQGQETQYF. The J gene is TRBJ2-5, the V gene TRBV18; the match to TRBD1 covers 7 bases. CDR3 length: 16 residues. Trimming removed 2 bases from V and 2 bases from J; junction bases left unmatched: 8. Germline CDR1 KGHSH, CDR2 LQKENI.

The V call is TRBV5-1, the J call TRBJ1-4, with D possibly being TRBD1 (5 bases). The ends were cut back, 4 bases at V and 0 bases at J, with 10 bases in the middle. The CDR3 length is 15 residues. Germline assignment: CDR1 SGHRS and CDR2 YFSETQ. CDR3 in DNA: TGCGCCAGCAGCCAGGGATTTACAACTAATGAAAAACTGTTTTTT. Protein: CASSQGFTTNEKLFF.

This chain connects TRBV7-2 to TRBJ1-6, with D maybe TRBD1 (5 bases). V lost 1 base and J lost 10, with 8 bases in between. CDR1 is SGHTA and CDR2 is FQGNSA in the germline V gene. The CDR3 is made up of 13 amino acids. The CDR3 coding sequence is TGTGCCAGCAGCTTAGAGGGGAGGTCACCCCTCCACTTT. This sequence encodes CASSLEGRSPLHF.

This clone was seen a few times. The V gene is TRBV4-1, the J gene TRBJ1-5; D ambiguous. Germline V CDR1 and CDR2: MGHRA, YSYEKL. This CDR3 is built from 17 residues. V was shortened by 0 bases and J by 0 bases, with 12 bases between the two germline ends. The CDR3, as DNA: TGCGCCAGCAGCCAAGATGCGGGTACCTATAGCAATCAGCCCCAGCATTTT. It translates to CASSQDAGTYSNQPQHF.

DNA for the CDR3: TGTGCCACCAGCAGGCCCCTTTTGTCAGGGTACACAGATACGCAGTATTTT. Amino acids: CATSRPLLSGYTDTQYF. The chain carries TRBV15 and TRBJ2-3, with a possible D match to TRBD1 (5 bases). V lost 3 bases and J 2 bases, leaving 18 bases between the germline ends. The CDR3 totals 17 residues. Germline V gives CDR1 LNHNV, CDR2 YYDKDF (reference sequence).

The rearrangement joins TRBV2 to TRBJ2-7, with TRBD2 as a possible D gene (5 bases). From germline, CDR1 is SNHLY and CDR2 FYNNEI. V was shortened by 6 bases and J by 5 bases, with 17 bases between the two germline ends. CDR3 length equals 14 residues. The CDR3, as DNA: TGTGCCAGCAGACCGGACTCCAAACCCAACGAGCAGTACTTC. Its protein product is CASRPDSKPNEQYF.

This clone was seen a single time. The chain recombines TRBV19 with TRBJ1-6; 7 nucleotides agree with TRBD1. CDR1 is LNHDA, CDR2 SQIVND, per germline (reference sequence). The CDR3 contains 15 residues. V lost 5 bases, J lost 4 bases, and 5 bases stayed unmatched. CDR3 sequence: CASSPGGLYNSPLHF. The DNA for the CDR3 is TGTGCCAGTAGTCCAGGGGGACTGTATAATTCACCCCTCCACTTT.

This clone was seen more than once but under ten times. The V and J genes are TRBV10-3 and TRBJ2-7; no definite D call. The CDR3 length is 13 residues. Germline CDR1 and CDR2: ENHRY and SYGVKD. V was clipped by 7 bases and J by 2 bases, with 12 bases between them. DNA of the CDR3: TGTGCCATCAAAGACTCGGATACCTACGAGCAGTACTTC. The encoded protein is CAIKDSDTYEQYF.

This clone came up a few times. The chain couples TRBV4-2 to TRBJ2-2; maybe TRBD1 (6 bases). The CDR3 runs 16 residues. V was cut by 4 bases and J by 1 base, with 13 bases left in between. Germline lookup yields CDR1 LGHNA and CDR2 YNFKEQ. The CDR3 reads CASSPPRTENTGELFF. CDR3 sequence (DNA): TGTGCCAGCAGCCCCCCTCGGACAGAGAACACCGGGGAGCTGTTTTTT.

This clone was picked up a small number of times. The CDR3, as DNA: TGCGCCAGCAGCCAAGGCCACAGTGGGAACACTGAAGCTTTCTTT. Protein: CASSQGHSGNTEAFF. J is TRBJ1-1 and V is TRBV4-1; D remains unclear. The germline V gene encodes CDR1 MGHRA and CDR2 YSYEKL. V was cut by 1 base and J by 1 base, with 10 bases left in between. The CDR3 spans 15 residues.

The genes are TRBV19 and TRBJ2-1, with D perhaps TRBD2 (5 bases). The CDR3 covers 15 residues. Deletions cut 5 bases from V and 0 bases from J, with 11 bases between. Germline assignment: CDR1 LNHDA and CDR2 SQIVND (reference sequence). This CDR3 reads CASSQRGSSYNEQFF. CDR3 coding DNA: TGTGCCAGTAGTCAACGGGGAAGCTCCTACAATGAGCAGTTCTTC. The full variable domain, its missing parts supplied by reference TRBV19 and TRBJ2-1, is DGGITQSPKYLFRKEGQNVTLSCEQNLNHDAMYWYRQDPGQGLRLIYYSQIVNDFQKGDIAEGYSVSREKKESFPLTVTSAQKNPTAFYLCASSQRGSSYNEQFFGPGTRLTVL.

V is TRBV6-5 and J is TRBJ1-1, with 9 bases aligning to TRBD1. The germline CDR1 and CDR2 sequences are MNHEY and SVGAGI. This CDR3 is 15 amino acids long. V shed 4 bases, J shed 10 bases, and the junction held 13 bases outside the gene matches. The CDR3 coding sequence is TGTGCCAGCAGTTCGTCCCCGGGACAGGGTTGTGTAGCTTTCTTT. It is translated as CASSSSPGQGCVAFF.

The CDR3 here is CASSPPATGAHEQYF. The CDR3 DNA reads as TGTGCCAGCAGTCCTCCGGCGACAGGGGCGCACGAGCAGTACTTC. This chain connects TRBV28 to TRBJ2-7; TRBD1 aligns across 8 bases. Looked up from germline, CDR1 is MDHEN and CDR2 is SYDVKM. This CDR3 region has 15 residues. The V segment lost 5 bases and the J segment 5 bases; nucleotides outside the gene matches: 11.

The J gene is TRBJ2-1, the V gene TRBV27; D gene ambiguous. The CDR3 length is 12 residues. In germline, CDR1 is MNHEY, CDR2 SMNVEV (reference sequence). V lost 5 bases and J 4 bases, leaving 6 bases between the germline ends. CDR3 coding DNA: TGTGCCAGCAGTCCCGGGTACAATGAGCAGTTCTTC. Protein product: CASSPGYNEQFF.

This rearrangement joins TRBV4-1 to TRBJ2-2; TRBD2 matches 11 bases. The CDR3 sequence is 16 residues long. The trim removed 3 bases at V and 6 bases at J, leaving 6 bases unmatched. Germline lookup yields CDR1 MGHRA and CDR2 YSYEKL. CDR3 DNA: TGCGCCAGCAGCCATACTACTAGCGGGGGCGCCGGGGAGCTGTTTTTT. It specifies CASSHTTSGGAGELFF.

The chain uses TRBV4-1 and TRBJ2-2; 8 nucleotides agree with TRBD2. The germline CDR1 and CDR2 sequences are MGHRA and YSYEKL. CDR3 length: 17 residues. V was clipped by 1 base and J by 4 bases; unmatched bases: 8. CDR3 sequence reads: CASSQGTRGGVTGELFF. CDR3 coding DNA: TGCGCCAGCAGCCAAGGGACACGGGGGGGAGTCACCGGGGAGCTGTTTTTT.

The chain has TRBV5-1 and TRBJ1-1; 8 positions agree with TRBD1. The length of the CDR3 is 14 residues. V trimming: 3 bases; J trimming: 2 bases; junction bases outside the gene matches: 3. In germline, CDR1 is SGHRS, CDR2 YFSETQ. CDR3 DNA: TGCGCCAGCAGCTCAGGACAGGGAAACACTGAAGCTTTCTTT. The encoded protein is CASSSGQGNTEAFF.